This T cell receptor beta chain originates from a study of cytomegalovirus exposure and HLA in healthy donors. Researchers ran the PCR with 60 Vbeta and 13 Jbeta primers. Clones were read by immunoSEQ multiplex PCR, and TCRdb kept only the in-frame ones, dropping some. In the table there are around 150,000 clones, more than 70% of which are singletons. As for the donors, each was a healthy bone marrow donor. V shed 3 bases and J 0 bases; nucleotides not matched to a gene: 6. The germline V gene has CDR1 MGHRA and CDR2 YSYEKL. The CDR3 totals 17 residues. The receptor's source is a man aged 45-65 years in good health and CMV-seropositive. The chain combines TRBV4-1 with TRBJ1-5, with 9 positions matching TRBD1. The sequencing input was PBMCs. The CDR3 nucleotides read TGCGCCAGCAGCCAGGGACAGGGACCCTATAGCAATCAGCCCCAGCATTTT. Translated: CASSQGQGPYSNQPQHF.